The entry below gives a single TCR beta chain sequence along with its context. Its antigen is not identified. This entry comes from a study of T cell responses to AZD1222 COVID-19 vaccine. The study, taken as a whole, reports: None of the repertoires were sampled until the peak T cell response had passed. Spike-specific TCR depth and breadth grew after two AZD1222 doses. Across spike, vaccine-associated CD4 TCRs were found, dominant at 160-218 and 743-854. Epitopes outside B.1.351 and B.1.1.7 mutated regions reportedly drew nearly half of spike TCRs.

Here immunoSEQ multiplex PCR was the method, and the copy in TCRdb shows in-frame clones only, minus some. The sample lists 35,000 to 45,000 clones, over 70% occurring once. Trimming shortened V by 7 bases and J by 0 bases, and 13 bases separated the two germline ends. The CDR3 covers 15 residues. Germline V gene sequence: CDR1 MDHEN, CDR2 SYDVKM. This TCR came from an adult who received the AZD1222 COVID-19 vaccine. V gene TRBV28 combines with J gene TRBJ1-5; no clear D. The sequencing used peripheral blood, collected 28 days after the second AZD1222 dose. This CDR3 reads CASIRSGYSNQPQHF. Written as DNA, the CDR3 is TGTGCCAGCATTCGGAGCGGTTATAGCAATCAGCCCCAGCATTTT.